The sequence of this T cell receptor (beta chain) was determined in a study of cytomegalovirus exposure and HLA in healthy donors. While unrecorded immune exposures were likely, the donors were nominally healthy when sampled. As for this clone: What it binds is unknown.

The PCR ran on 60 Vbeta and 13 Jbeta primers. In the original processing: Later reanalysis found around 80 million unique TCR beta chains, around 10 million of them shared. The assay was immunoSEQ multiplex PCR, and TCRdb's table has in-frame clones only and misses some. The V and J calls and clone size are taken from that table; D and trimming were inferred from the DNA. The sample includes about 110,000 clones, roughly 73% of them seen just once. This CDR3 is built from 13 residues. The ends lost 3 bases at V and 5 bases at J; junction bases unmatched: 3. In germline, CDR1 is MNHEY, CDR2 SMNVEV (reference sequence). General study findings and limits: Rarity characterized most TCR sequences, yet some public TCRs appeared in many donors. Analyzed later, most CMV-associated TCR beta chains appeared HLA-restricted.

This clonotype was sampled from a woman under 40 in good health and CMV-seronegative. V usage is TRBV27 and J usage is TRBJ1-1; 7 bases align to TRBD1. Specimen: PBMCs. The CDR3 protein is CASSFTGETEAFF. The DNA of the CDR3 is TGTGCCAGCAGTTTTACAGGGGAAACTGAAGCTTTCTTT.